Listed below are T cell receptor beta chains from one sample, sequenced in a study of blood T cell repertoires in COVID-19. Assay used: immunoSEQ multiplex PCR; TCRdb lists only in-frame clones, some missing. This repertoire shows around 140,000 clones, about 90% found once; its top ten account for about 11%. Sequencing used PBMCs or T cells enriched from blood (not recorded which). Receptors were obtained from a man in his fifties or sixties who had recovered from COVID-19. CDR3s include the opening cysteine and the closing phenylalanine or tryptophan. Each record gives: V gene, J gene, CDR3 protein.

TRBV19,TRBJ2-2,CATDRTGYTGELFF
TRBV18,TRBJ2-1,CASSPGTGTLNEQFF
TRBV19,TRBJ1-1,CASSIVGQGNTEAFF
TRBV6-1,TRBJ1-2,CASSEWGENGYTF
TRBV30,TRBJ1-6,CAWSLFPRPSSYNSPLHF
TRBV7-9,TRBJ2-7,CASSPLREQYF
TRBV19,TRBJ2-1,CASSMRVGINNEQFF
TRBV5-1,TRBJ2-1,CASSLGTYNEQFF
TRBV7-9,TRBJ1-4,CASSRWGPGRKNEKLFF
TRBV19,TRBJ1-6,CASSARVSPLHF
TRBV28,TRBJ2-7,CASSFSDRTYEQYF
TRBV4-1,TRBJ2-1,CASSQPQGNEQFF
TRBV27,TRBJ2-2,CASSFSSGRAYTGELFF
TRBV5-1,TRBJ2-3,CASSFSQGPDTQYF
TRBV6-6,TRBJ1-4,CASSYQDRGGEKLFF
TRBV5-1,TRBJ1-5,CASREGSNQPQHF
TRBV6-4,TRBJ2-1,CASSVARGSSYNEQFF